Shown below are 27 T cell receptor beta chains from a single sample sequenced in a study of blood T cell repertoires in COVID-19. Libraries were prepared by immunoSEQ multiplex PCR; TCRdb keeps only in-frame clonotypes and omits some of them. The profile shows about 150,000 clones, around 83% of them singletons. The source material was peripheral blood. The receptors stem from a woman aged 50 to 65 in a cohort sampled during active or convalescent COVID-19.

The chain employs TRBV19 and TRBJ2-2; D is perhaps TRBD1 (5 bases). Per germline, CDR1 LNHDA and CDR2 SQIVND (reference sequence). V lost 4 bases and J lost 5, with 11 bases in between. This CDR3 comprises 14 residues. For the CDR3, the DNA is TGTGCCAGTAGTAAACCAACAGGAACCGGGGAGCTGTTTTTT. Translation: CASSKPTGTGELFF.

The rearrangement uses TRBV5-1 and TRBJ1-5; D gene unclear. V gave up 0 bases and J gave up 7 bases, with 11 bases separating them. The CDR3 loop spans 14 amino acids. Germline V CDR1 and CDR2: SGHRS, YFSETQ. The CDR3 sequence is CASSLEPGGQPQHF. The CDR3 DNA reads as TGCGCCAGCAGCTTGGAGCCGGGCGGGCAGCCCCAGCATTTT. The complete variable domain, with remaining parts taken from reference TRBV5-1 and TRBJ1-5, reads KAGVTQTPRYLIKTRGQQVTLSCSPISGHRSVSWYQQTPGQGLQFLFEYFSETQRNKGNFPGRFSGRQFSNSRSEMNVSTLELGDSALYLCASSLEPGGQPQHFGDGTRLSIL.

V usage is TRBV18 and J usage is TRBJ2-2; D is unresolved. CDR3 length equals 16 residues. Trimming shortened V by 2 bases and J by 0 bases, and 10 bases separated the two germline ends. CDR1 and CDR2 from the germline V gene are KGHSH and LQKENI. CDR3 DNA: TGTGCCAGCTCACCATCGAGTCCTGCGAACACCGGGGAGCTGTTTTTT. Protein sequence: CASSPSSPANTGELFF.

This chain connects TRBV4-3 to TRBJ1-2; 10 bases fit TRBD1. This CDR3 contains 16 residues. Germline V gene data show CDR1 as LGHNA and CDR2 as YSLEER. V lost 0 bases to trimming and J lost 3 bases; unmatched junction nucleotides: 4. The CDR3 loop reads CASSQDMGQGYYGYTF. The CDR3 region has the DNA TGCGCCAGCAGCCAAGATATGGGACAGGGGTACTATGGCTACACCTTC.

V usage is TRBV5-1 and J usage is TRBJ2-7, with 8 bases identical to TRBD1. CDR3 size: 15 residues. Per germline, CDR1 SGHRS and CDR2 YFSETQ. V shed 5 bases, J shed 3 bases, and the junction held 10 bases outside the gene matches. CDR3 sequence (DNA): TGCGCCAGCAGGTTGACAGGGGCCGCACTCTACGAGCAGTACTTC. This encodes CASRLTGAALYEQYF.

A few counts support this clone. The chain links TRBV13 to TRBJ2-2; D remains ambiguous. V dropped 0 bases and J dropped 6 bases, with 8 bases sitting between them. Germline V gene data show CDR1 as PRHDT and CDR2 as FYEKMQ (reference sequence). There are 14 residues in the CDR3. The CDR3 region is CASSLGTVAGELFF. The CDR3 bases are TGTGCCAGCAGCTTAGGCACGGTGGCCGGGGAGCTGTTTTTT.

V gene TRBV24-1 combines with J gene TRBJ2-5; the match to TRBD2 covers 10 bases. Germline V lookup: CDR1 KGHDR, CDR2 SFDVKD. There are 20 residues in the CDR3. V shed 3 bases and J 1 base; nucleotides not matched to a gene: 16. The CDR3 DNA reads as TGTGCCACCAGTGATCCCCGGACTAGCGGTAAAGGGCCTCCCCAAGAGACCCAGTACTTC. It encodes CATSDPRTSGKGPPQETQYF.

The rearrangement uses TRBV29-1 and TRBJ2-4; D gene ambiguous. This CDR3 comprises 13 residues. V lost 6 bases to trimming and J lost 5 bases, with 14 bases between them. Germline CDR1 is SQVTM and CDR2 is ANQGSEA. CDR3 coding DNA: TGCAGCGTCCTACCCTCATTTCAAAACATTCAGTACTTC. It specifies CSVLPSFQNIQYF.

CDR3 coding DNA: TGTGCCAGCAGCCTCTCTCAGACCGGGACAGGGGGTTCCCAGTACTTC. This encodes CASSLSQTGTGGSQYF. V and J are TRBV9 and TRBJ2-5; 11 nucleotides match TRBD1. Germline V gene sequence: CDR1 SGDLS, CDR2 YYNGEE. Losses at the gene ends were 4 bases for V and 9 bases for J; bases not matched to a gene: 14. CDR3 length: 16 residues.

The chain has TRBV27 and TRBJ1-1; 7 positions match TRBD1. The CDR3 has 15 amino acids. Germline V gene data show CDR1 as MNHEY and CDR2 as SMNVEV (reference sequence). V trimming: 1 base; J trimming: 4 bases; junction bases outside the gene matches: 6. CDR3 sequence: CASSLYPGGPTEAFF. The CDR3 nucleotides are TGTGCCAGCAGTTTATATCCAGGGGGGCCCACTGAAGCTTTCTTT.

The V and J genes are TRBV7-2 and TRBJ2-7, with 8 bases aligning to TRBD1. This CDR3 contains 17 residues. With V trimmed by 4 bases and J by 0 bases, 11 bases remained unmatched. Germline V gene data show CDR1 as SGHTA and CDR2 as FQGNSA. In nucleotides, the CDR3 is TGTGCCAGCAGCTACACGACCGGGACAGGTTACTCCTACGAGCAGTACTTC. Protein sequence: CASSYTTGTGYSYEQYF. Full variable domain (missing parts from reference TRBV7-2 and TRBJ2-7): GAGVSQSPSNKVTEKGKDVELRCDPISGHTALYWYRQSLGQGLEFLIYFQGNSAPDKSGLPSDRFSAERTGGSVSTLTIQRTQQEDSAVYLCASSYTTGTGYSYEQYFGPGTRLTVT.

This rearrangement joins TRBV12-3 or TRBV12-4 to TRBJ2-3; TRBD1 might be the D (5 bases). The CDR3 is made up of 12 amino acids. The V end lost 6 bases, the J end lost 2 bases, and 6 bases lay between the germline ends. CDR3 residues: CASRGLTDTQYF. CDR3 nucleotide sequence: TGTGCCAGCAGGGGGCTCACAGATACGCAGTATTTT.

This clone was detected only once. The chain employs TRBV10-3 and TRBJ2-7; 10 bases align to TRBD1. The V gene's germline CDR1 is ENHRY and CDR2 SYGVKD. This CDR3 spans 15 amino acids. The V and J ends lost 3 bases and 6 bases, in that order; junction bases with no gene match: 8. CDR3 in DNA: TGTGCCATCAGTGAATCCGGGACAGGGGTCCTCGAGCAGTACTTC. Translating gives CAISESGTGVLEQYF.

The chain combines TRBV5-6 with TRBJ2-7, with 8 bases that match TRBD2. This CDR3 contains 18 residues. The trim removed 0 bases at V and 2 bases at J, leaving 13 bases unmatched. Germline CDR1 reads SGHDT; CDR2 reads YYEEEE. This CDR3 reads CASSLGGSGGVGAYEQYF. Written as DNA, the CDR3 is TGTGCCAGCAGCTTGGGTGGTTCGGGAGGGGTCGGAGCCTACGAGCAGTACTTC. Supplemented by reference TRBV5-6 and TRBJ2-7, the full variable domain reads DAGVTQSPTHLIKTRGQQVTLRCSPKSGHDTVSWYQQALGQGPQFIFQYYEEEERQRGNFPDRFSGHQFPNYSSELNVNALLLGDSALYLCASSLGGSGGVGAYEQYFGPGTRLTVT.

This clone was observed once. V gene TRBV19 combines with J gene TRBJ1-5; 8 positions agree with TRBD1. The CDR3 contains 15 residues. In germline, CDR1 is LNHDA, CDR2 SQIVND (reference sequence). V lost 6 bases, J lost 7 bases, and 11 bases stayed unmatched. CDR3: CASRPVTGGGQPQHF. In DNA form, the CDR3 reads TGTGCCAGTAGGCCTGTTACAGGGGGTGGGCAGCCCCAGCATTTT.

This chain uses TRBV4-3 with TRBJ1-6; D gene unclear. Germline lookup yields CDR1 LGHNA and CDR2 YSLEER. V lost 0 bases and J lost 7, with 10 bases in between. This CDR3 is built from 15 residues. The CDR3 DNA is TGCGCCAGCAGCCAAGATGGTCAGCGCAATTCACCCCTCCACTTT. It yields the protein CASSQDGQRNSPLHF.

The chain combines TRBV27 with TRBJ1-4, with no clear D. Trimming took 5 bases from V and 7 from J, leaving 20 bases between them. Looked up from germline, CDR1 is MNHEY and CDR2 is SMNVEV (reference sequence). This CDR3 is 16 amino acids long. CDR3 protein: CASSPSSMGSGEKLFF. In nucleotides, the CDR3 is TGTGCCAGCAGTCCTAGCTCCATGGGGAGTGGTGAAAAACTGTTTTTT.

The chain links TRBV12-5 to TRBJ2-7; 9 bases are a match to TRBD2. Per germline, CDR1 LGHNT and CDR2 FRNRAP. Trimming took 4 bases from V and 6 from J; bases not matched to a gene: 4. The CDR3 has 13 amino acids. This chain's CDR3 is CASGSFSGGEQYF. CDR3 nucleotides: TGTGCTAGTGGTTCGTTTAGCGGGGGCGAGCAGTACTTC.

V is TRBV23-1 and J is TRBJ1-2; TRBD1 aligns across 8 bases. TRBV23-1 has ORF status, its function being uncertain. There are 13 residues in the CDR3. The V segment lost 3 bases and the J segment 8 bases; nucleotides outside the gene matches: 5. This CDR3 reads CASSHQGARGYTF. The CDR3, as DNA: TGCGCCAGCAGTCACCAGGGGGCGCGAGGCTACACCTTC.

This chain links TRBV10-3 with TRBJ2-2, with 9 positions matching TRBD1. Germline values: CDR1 ENHRY, CDR2 SYGVKD. This CDR3 contains 17 residues. After removal of 2 bases from V and 6 bases from J, the junction contained 10 bases not matched to a gene. The CDR3: CAISETLQGAQAGELFF. In DNA form, the CDR3 reads TGTGCCATCAGTGAGACCTTACAGGGGGCGCAGGCCGGGGAGCTGTTTTTT.

CDR3 loop: CASSTVGQRGETQYF. The CDR3, as DNA: TGTGCCAGCAGCACTGTCGGCCAACGAGGAGAGACCCAGTACTTC. The chain has TRBV5-6 and TRBJ2-5; D unclear. Germline CDR1 is SGHDT and CDR2 is YYEEEE. The CDR3 has 15 residues. V gave up 4 bases and J gave up 4 bases, with 17 bases separating them. Together with reference TRBV5-6 and TRBJ2-5, the CDR3 gives the full variable domain: DAGVTQSPTHLIKTRGQQVTLRCSPKSGHDTVSWYQQALGQGPQFIFQYYEEEERQRGNFPDRFSGHQFPNYSSELNVNALLLGDSALYLCASSTVGQRGETQYFGPGTRLLVL.

This chain connects TRBV18 to TRBJ2-5, with a possible D match to TRBD2 (6 bases). V lost 3 bases and J 4 bases, leaving 15 bases between the germline ends. The CDR3 consists of 15 residues. CDR1 is KGHSH, CDR2 LQKENI, per germline. This CDR3 is CASSPGTGGRETQYF. CDR3 nucleotide sequence: TGTGCCAGCTCACCCGGGACCGGGGGAAGAGAGACCCAGTACTTC.

The chain combines TRBV5-3 with TRBJ2-7; D possibly corresponds to TRBD1 (5 bases). TRBV5-3 is designated an ORF whose function remains uncertain. The germline V and J ends were trimmed by 0 bases and 9 bases, with 19 bases remaining between them. The CDR3 has 15 amino acids. The CDR3 is CARSLGRHRSVGQYF. In DNA form, the CDR3 reads TGTGCCAGAAGCTTGGGTCGACACAGGAGCGTGGGGCAGTACTTC.

The chain links TRBV19 to TRBJ2-7; the D gene is possibly TRBD1 (6 bases). Germline lookup yields CDR1 LNHDA and CDR2 SQIVND (reference sequence). Between the trimmed V and J ends, which lost 8 bases and 4 bases, there was a span of 15 bases. This CDR3 contains 13 residues. The CDR3 region has the DNA TGTGCCAGTGCCCGGGACACCATTTACGAGCAGTACTTC. Its translation is CASARDTIYEQYF. The variable domain in full, completed from reference TRBV19 and TRBJ2-7, reads DGGITQSPKYLFRKEGQNVTLSCEQNLNHDAMYWYRQDPGQGLRLIYYSQIVNDFQKGDIAEGYSVSREKKESFPLTVTSAQKNPTAFYLCASARDTIYEQYFGPGTRLTVT.

The chain is built from TRBV14 and TRBJ1-2, with D perhaps matching TRBD1 (6 bases). Between the trimmed V and J ends, which lost 0 bases and 4 bases, there was a span of 12 bases. Germline CDR1 reads SGHDN; CDR2 reads FVKESK. This CDR3 comprises 15 residues. The chain's CDR3 is CASSQDLRRGYGYTF. Written as DNA, the CDR3 is TGTGCCAGCAGCCAAGATTTACGCAGGGGCTATGGCTACACCTTC.

V gene TRBV7-3 combines with J gene TRBJ1-1, with TRBD1 as a possible D gene (5 bases). The CDR3 spans 14 residues. Trimming stripped 4 bases from V and 0 bases from J, with 9 bases between. The germline V gene has CDR1 SGHTA and CDR2 FQGTGA. Written as DNA, the CDR3 is TGTGCCAGCAGCTCTCAGGGTATGAACACTGAAGCTTTCTTT. Amino acids: CASSSQGMNTEAFF.

The chain links TRBV6-6 to TRBJ1-2, with TRBD1 matching 7 bases. Trimming removed 0 bases from V and 7 bases from J; junction bases left unmatched: 5. The CDR3 is 14 amino acids. In germline, CDR1 is MNHNY, CDR2 SVGAGI (reference sequence). The CDR3 DNA sequence: TGTGCCAGCAGTTACTCGACAGGGACGTTTGGCTACACCTTC. It translates to CASSYSTGTFGYTF.